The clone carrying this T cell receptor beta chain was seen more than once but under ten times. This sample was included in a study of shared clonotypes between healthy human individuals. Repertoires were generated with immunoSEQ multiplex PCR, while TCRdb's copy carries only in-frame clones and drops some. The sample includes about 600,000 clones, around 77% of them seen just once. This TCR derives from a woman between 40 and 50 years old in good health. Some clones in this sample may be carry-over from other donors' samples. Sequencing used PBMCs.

CDR3 sequence reads: CASSQDRGQPQHF. The CDR3 region has the DNA TGTGCCAGCAGCCAAGATCGAGGACAGCCCCAGCATTTT. The chain combines TRBV4-2 with TRBJ1-5; D uncertain. The CDR3 is 13 residues long. V was trimmed by 0 bases and J by 7 bases, leaving 7 bases between them. Germline V lookup: CDR1 LGHNA, CDR2 YNFKEQ.